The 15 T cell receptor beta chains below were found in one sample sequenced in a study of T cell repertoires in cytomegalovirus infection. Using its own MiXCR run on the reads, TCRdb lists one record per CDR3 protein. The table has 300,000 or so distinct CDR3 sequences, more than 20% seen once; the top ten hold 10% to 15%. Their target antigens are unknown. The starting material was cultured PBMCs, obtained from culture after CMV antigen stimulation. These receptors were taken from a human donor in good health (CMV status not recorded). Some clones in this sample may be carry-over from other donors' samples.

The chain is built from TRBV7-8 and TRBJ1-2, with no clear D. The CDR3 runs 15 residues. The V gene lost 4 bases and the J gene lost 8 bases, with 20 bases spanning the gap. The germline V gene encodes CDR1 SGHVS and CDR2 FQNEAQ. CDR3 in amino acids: CASSSTRRTTNGYTF. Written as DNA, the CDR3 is TGTGCCAGCAGCTCCACCAGGCGGACTACTAACGGCTACACCTTC. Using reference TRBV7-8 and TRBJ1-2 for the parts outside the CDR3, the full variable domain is GAGVSQSPRYKVAKRGQDVALRCDPISGHVSLFWYQQALGQGPEFLTYFQNEAQLDKSGLPSDRFFAERPEGSVSTLKIQRTQQEDSAVYLCASSSTRRTTNGYTFGSGTRLTVV.

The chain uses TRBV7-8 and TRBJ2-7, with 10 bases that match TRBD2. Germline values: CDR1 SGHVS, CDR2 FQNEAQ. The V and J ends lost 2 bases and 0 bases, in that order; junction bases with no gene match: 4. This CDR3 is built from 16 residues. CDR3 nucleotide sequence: TGTGCCAGCAGCTTACGTCCTAGCGGGAGCTCCTACGAGCAGTACGTC. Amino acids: CASSLRPSGSSYEQYV.

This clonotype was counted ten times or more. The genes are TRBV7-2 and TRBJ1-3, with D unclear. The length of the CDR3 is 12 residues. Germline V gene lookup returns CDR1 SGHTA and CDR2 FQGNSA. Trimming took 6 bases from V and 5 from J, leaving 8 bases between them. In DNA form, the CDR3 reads TGTGCCAGCAGTCGTCTGAGAAACACCATATATTTT. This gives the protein CASSRLRNTIYF.

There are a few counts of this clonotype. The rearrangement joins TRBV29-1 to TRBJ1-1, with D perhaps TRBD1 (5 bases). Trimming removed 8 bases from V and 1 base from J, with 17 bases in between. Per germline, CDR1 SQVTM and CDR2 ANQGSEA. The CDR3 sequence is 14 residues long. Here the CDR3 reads CSTGTSTRNTEAFF. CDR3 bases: TGCAGCACTGGGACGTCGACTAGGAACACTGAAGCTTTCTTT. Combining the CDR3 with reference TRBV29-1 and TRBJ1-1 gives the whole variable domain SAVISQKPSRDICQRGTSLTIQCQVDSQVTMMFWYRQQPGQSLTLIATANQGSEATYESGFVIDKFPISRPNLTFSTLTVSNMSPEDSSIYLCSTGTSTRNTEAFFGQGTRLTVV.

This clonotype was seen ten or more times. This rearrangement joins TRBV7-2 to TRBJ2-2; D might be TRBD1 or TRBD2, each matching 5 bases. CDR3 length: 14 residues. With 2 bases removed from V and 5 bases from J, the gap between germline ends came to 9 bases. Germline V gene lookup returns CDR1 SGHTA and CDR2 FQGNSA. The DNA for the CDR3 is TGTGCCAGCAGCTTATTGAGGGGAACCGGGGAGCTGTTTTTT. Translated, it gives CASSLLRGTGELFF.

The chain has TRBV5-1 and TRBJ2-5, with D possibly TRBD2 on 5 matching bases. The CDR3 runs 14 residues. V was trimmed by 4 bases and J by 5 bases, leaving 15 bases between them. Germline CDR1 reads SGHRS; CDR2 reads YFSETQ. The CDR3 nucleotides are TGCGCCAGCAGCCAGTCCGGGATTTCGGAGACCCAGTACTTC. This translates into CASSQSGISETQYF.

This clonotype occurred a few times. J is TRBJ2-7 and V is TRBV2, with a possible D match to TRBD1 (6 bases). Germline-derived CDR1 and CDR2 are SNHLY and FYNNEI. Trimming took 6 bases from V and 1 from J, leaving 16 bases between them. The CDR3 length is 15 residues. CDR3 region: CASRLRGSQSYEQYF. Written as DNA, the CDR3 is TGTGCCAGCAGGCTAAGGGGGTCACAATCCTACGAGCAGTACTTC.

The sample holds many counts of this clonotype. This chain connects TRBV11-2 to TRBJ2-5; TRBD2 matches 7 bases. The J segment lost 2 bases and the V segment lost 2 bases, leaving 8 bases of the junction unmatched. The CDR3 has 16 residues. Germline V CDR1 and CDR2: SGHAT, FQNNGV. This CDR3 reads CASSLTLTSRQETQYF. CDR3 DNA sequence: TGTGCCAGCAGCTTAACCTTGACTAGCAGACAAGAGACCCAGTACTTC.

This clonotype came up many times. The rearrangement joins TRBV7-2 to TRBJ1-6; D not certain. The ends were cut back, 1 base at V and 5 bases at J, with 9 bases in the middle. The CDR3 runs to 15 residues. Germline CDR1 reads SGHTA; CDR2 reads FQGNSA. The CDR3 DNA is TGTGCCAGCAGCTTAGAAGGCAGAGATAATTCACCCCTCCACTTT. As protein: CASSLEGRDNSPLHF.

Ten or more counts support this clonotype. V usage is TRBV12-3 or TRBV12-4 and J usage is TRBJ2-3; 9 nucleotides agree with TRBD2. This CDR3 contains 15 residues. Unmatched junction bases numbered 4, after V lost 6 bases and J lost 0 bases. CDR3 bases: TGTGCCAGCAGCCAGGGACTAGCTAGCACAGATACGCAGTATTTT. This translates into CASSQGLASTDTQYF.

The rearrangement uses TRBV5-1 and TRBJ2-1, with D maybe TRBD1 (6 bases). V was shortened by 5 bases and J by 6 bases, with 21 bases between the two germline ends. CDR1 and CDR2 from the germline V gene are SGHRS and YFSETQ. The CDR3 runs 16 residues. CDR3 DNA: TGCGCCAGCAGTTACCTTAGACAGGTTGGGGCCAATGAGCAGTTCTTC. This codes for CASSYLRQVGANEQFF.

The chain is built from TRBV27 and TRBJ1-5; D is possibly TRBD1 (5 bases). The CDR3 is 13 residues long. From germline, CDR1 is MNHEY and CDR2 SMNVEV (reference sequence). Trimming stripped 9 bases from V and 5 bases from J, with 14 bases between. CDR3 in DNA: TGTGCCAGTAAGCGAGGGGAGTATCAGCCCCAGCATTTT. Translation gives CASKRGEYQPQHF.

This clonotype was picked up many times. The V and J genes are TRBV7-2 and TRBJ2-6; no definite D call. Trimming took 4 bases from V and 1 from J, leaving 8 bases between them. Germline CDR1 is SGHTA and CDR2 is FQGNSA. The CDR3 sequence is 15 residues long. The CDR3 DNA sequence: TGTGCCAGCAGCTCTATACCGTCTGGGGCCAACGTCCTGACTTTC. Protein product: CASSSIPSGANVLTF.

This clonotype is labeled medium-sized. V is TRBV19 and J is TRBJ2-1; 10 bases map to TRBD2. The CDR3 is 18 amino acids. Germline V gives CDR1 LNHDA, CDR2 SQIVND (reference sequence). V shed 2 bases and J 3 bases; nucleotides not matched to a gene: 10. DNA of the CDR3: TGTGCCAGTAGTATAAAAGCGGGAGGGACCCCTTTCTACAATGAGCAGTTCTTC. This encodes CASSIKAGGTPFYNEQFF.

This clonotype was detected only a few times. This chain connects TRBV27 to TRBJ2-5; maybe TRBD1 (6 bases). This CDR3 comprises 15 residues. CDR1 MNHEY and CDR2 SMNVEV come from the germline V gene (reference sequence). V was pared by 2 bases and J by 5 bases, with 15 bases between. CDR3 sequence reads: CASSLPNRVAETQYF. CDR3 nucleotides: TGTGCCAGCAGTTTACCCAACAGGGTTGCGGAGACCCAGTACTTC.